What follows are 15 T cell receptor beta chains derived from one specimen sequenced in a study of control samples from healthy donors and cancer patients. The assay was immunoSEQ multiplex PCR, and TCRdb's table has in-frame clones only and misses some. The sample has some 94,000 clones, about 85% seen once. The sequencing sample was made of blood. The origin of the receptors is a woman between 45 and 65 years old in good health.

This chain joins TRBV24-1 and TRBJ1-1; weak D call: TRBD1 (5 bases). The CDR3 is 16 amino acids. The V end was cut by 1 base, the J end by 2 bases, with 13 bases between. The germline gives CDR1 KGHDR, CDR2 SFDVKD. CDR3 amino acids: CATSDFGAGSNTEAFF. DNA for the CDR3: TGTGCCACCAGTGATTTCGGGGCAGGGTCCAACACTGAAGCTTTCTTT.

CDR3 coding DNA: TGTGCCAGCAGCTCTGCCCTACGCACTGAAGCTTTCTTT. Its protein is CASSSALRTEAFF. This chain connects TRBV9 to TRBJ1-1, with D unclear. V lost 4 bases and J 4 bases, leaving 11 bases between the germline ends. The CDR3 totals 13 residues. In germline, CDR1 is SGDLS, CDR2 YYNGEE.

This sequence joins TRBV20-1 and TRBJ2-3, with D hard to call. The V end was cut by 3 bases, the J end by 2 bases, with 6 bases between. CDR1 and CDR2 (germline): DFQATT, SNEGSKA (reference sequence). CDR3 length: 12 residues. CDR3 DNA sequence: TGCAGTGCTAGTGGCTCCACAGATACGCAGTATTTT. The encoded protein is CSASGSTDTQYF.

This clone was detected only once. The CDR3, as DNA: TGTGCCAGCAGCTCCGGCGGCGGGGCGAATCAGCCCCAGCATTTT. As protein: CASSSGGGANQPQHF. V and J are TRBV7-2 and TRBJ1-5; TRBD1 might be the D (5 bases). The CDR3 loop spans 15 amino acids. Germline values: CDR1 SGHTA, CDR2 FQGNSA. V was shortened by 4 bases and J by 4 bases, with 14 bases between the two germline ends.

V gene TRBV7-2 combines with J gene TRBJ2-7; TRBD2 might be the D (6 bases). With 3 bases removed from V and 3 bases from J, the gap between germline ends came to 15 bases. In germline, CDR1 is SGHTA, CDR2 FQGNSA. The CDR3 consists of 15 residues. The CDR3 DNA is TGTGCCAGCAGCTTTGGGCGGGGTAAAAACTACGAGCAGTACTTC. Its protein is CASSFGRGKNYEQYF.

V usage is TRBV6-5 and J usage is TRBJ1-2, with D perhaps TRBD1 (5 bases). This CDR3 spans 12 amino acids. V was cut by 10 bases and J by 3 bases, with 12 bases left in between. Germline lookup yields CDR1 MNHEY and CDR2 SVGAGI. The CDR3 sequence is CATRAGYYGYTF. CDR3 nucleotides: TGTGCCACCCGGGCAGGGTACTATGGCTACACCTTC.

The chain joins TRBV6-5 to TRBJ1-2; TRBD1 matches 7 bases. Germline CDR1 MNHEY, CDR2 SVGAGI. V lost 5 bases to trimming and J lost 3 bases; unmatched junction nucleotides: 9. CDR3 length: 15 amino acids. The CDR3 loop reads CASSPTRQGHYGYTF. Written as DNA, the CDR3 is TGTGCCAGCAGTCCCACCCGACAGGGACACTATGGCTACACCTTC.

The J gene is TRBJ1-2, the V gene TRBV7-2; TRBD1 matches 11 bases. The CDR3 totals 15 residues. Trimming at V came to 4 bases and at J to 4 bases, leaving 5 bases not matched to a gene. Germline-derived CDR1 and CDR2 are SGHTA and FQGNSA. The CDR3 reads CASSSRTGGFYGYTF. CDR3 nucleotide sequence: TGTGCCAGCAGCTCCCGGACAGGGGGCTTCTATGGCTACACCTTC.

This rearrangement joins TRBV6-5 to TRBJ2-5; D remains unclear. The V gene's germline CDR1 is MNHEY and CDR2 SVGAGI. V shed 2 bases and J shed 0 bases, with 7 bases lying between them. The CDR3 consists of 14 residues. Written as DNA, the CDR3 is TGTGCCAGCAGTTACCTCGAGTACCAAGAGACCCAGTACTTC. Translation gives CASSYLEYQETQYF.

J is TRBJ2-1 and V is TRBV20-1; D may correspond to TRBD1 or TRBD2 (5 bases each). Trimming took off 5 bases at V and 8 bases at J, with 10 bases between the two ends. This CDR3 is 11 amino acids long. Germline-derived CDR1 and CDR2 are DFQATT and SNEGSKA (reference sequence). CDR3 bases: TGCAGTGCTGGGCTGGGGGATGAGCAGTTCTTC. It encodes CSAGLGDEQFF.

The rearrangement links TRBV2 to TRBJ2-7; 11 bases match TRBD1. The germline V gene has CDR1 SNHLY and CDR2 FYNNEI. V was pared by 7 bases and J by 6 bases, with 5 bases of the junction left unmatched. The CDR3 contains 13 residues. The CDR3 protein is CASNPDRGPEQYF. The CDR3 nucleotides read TGTGCCAGCAATCCGGACAGGGGGCCCGAGCAGTACTTC.

V and J are TRBV6-5 and TRBJ2-7, with TRBD1 matching over 8 bases. With 8 bases clipped from V and 3 bases from J, the junction kept 12 bases outside the gene matches. This CDR3 spans 15 amino acids. The germline V gene has CDR1 MNHEY and CDR2 SVGAGI. The CDR3 region is CASGARTGRDYEQYF. CDR3 DNA: TGTGCCAGCGGAGCCCGGACAGGGAGAGACTACGAGCAGTACTTC.

This rearrangement joins TRBV27 to TRBJ2-3, with TRBD2 identical over 14 bases. The germline gives CDR1 MNHEY, CDR2 SMNVEV (reference sequence). Trimming cost V 6 bases and J 4 bases; bases outside gene matches: 18. The CDR3 is 20 residues long. This CDR3 is CASSLIGTSGGPSRPDTQYF. CDR3 bases: TGTGCCAGCAGCCTAATCGGGACTAGCGGGGGACCGAGTCGCCCAGATACGCAGTATTTT.

The chain carries TRBV5-8 and TRBJ2-5; tentatively, D is TRBD1 (7 bases). This CDR3 contains 15 residues. Trimming shortened V by 4 bases and J by 4 bases, and 17 bases separated the two germline ends. Germline V gene data show CDR1 as SGHTS and CDR2 as YDEGEE. The CDR3 bases are TGTGCCAGCAGCGCGGGACAGACCTGGCGAGAGACCCAGTACTTC. Translated, it gives CASSAGQTWRETQYF.

J is TRBJ1-4 and V is TRBV7-9, with D perhaps TRBD1 (6 bases). V was shortened by 5 bases and J by 8 bases, with 15 bases between the two germline ends. The CDR3 consists of 14 residues. Germline V gives CDR1 SEHNR, CDR2 FQNEAQ (reference sequence). The CDR3 loop reads CASSPEGGKEKLFF. Written as DNA, the CDR3 is TGTGCCAGCAGCCCGGAAGGGGGTAAGGAAAAACTGTTTTTT.